This is a list of T cell receptor beta chains from one sample in a study of shared clonotypes between healthy human individuals. This table comes from immunoSEQ multiplex PCR, and its TCRdb copy is limited to in-frame clones, with some not included. The table lists 400,000 or so clones, just over 95% of them singletons. Specimen: memory CD8+ T cells sorted from blood. The receptors originated from a man aged 25-45 years in good health. The CDR3 runs from the conserved cysteine through the conserved F or W. D genes are given only for firm matches. Not all rows give a size; the values are once, few, many and, for expanded clones, a class.

d_call: NA
v_call: TRBV6-1
j_call: TRBJ1-2
clone_size: NA
cdr3_nt: TGTGCCAGCAGTGCTAGACAGGTATTAGGCTACACCTTC
cdr3_aa: CASSARQVLGYTF

d_call: TRBD2
v_call: TRBV6-1
j_call: TRBJ2-1
clone_size: NA
cdr3_nt: TGTGCCAGCAGGCCGGGAGGACGAGACAATGAGCAGTTCTTC
cdr3_aa: CASRPGGRDNEQFF

d_call: TRBD2
v_call: TRBV10-3
j_call: TRBJ2-1
clone_size: NA
cdr3_nt: TGTGCCATCAGTGAGACGGCTAGCGGGAGGAACTCCTACAATGAGCAGTTCTTC
cdr3_aa: CAISETASGRNSYNEQFF

d_call: TRBD2
v_call: TRBV28
j_call: TRBJ2-1
clone_size: NA
cdr3_nt: TGTGCCAGCAGCCACCGCGGGGGGGGCTACAATGAGCAGTTCTTC
cdr3_aa: CASSHRGGGYNEQFF

d_call: TRBD2
v_call: TRBV2
j_call: TRBJ2-1
clone_size: NA
cdr3_nt: TGTGCCAGCGGTCTAGCGGGCAATGAGCAGTTCTTC
cdr3_aa: CASGLAGNEQFF

d_call: NA
v_call: TRBV21-1
j_call: TRBJ2-7
clone_size: NA
cdr3_nt: TGTGCCGCCATTGGACAGGGAAGGGAGCAGTACTTC
cdr3_aa: CAAIGQGREQYF

d_call: TRBD1
v_call: TRBV10-3
j_call: TRBJ2-3
clone_size: NA
cdr3_nt: TGTGCCATCAGTGCATACAGGGGTACAGATACGCAGTATTTT
cdr3_aa: CAISAYRGTDTQYF

d_call: TRBD2
v_call: TRBV19
j_call: TRBJ2-1
clone_size: NA
cdr3_nt: TGTGCCAGTAGTATCGGCGGGGGGCCTTCGCGCCTTGGCGACAATGAGCAGTTCTTC
cdr3_aa: CASSIGGGPSRLGDNEQFF

d_call: NA
v_call: TRBV7-2
j_call: TRBJ2-7
clone_size: once
cdr3_nt: TGTGCCAGCAGCTTAGGAATGGTCTACGAGCAGTACTTC
cdr3_aa: CASSLGMVYEQYF

d_call: NA
v_call: TRBV29-1
j_call: TRBJ1-5
clone_size: NA
cdr3_nt: TGCAGCGTTGGTTCGAAAGGGGGACAGCCCCAGCATTTT
cdr3_aa: CSVGSKGGQPQHF

d_call: NA
v_call: TRBV6-5
j_call: TRBJ1-4
clone_size: NA
cdr3_nt: TGTGCCAGCAGTTACTATGGCAGAGGAACAGGAAAACTGTTTTTT
cdr3_aa: CASSYYGRGTGKLFF

d_call: NA
v_call: TRBV5-6
j_call: TRBJ2-3
clone_size: once
cdr3_nt: TGTGCCAGCAGCCTAGACGTCGGCTACCGATCCACAGATACGCAGTATTTT
cdr3_aa: CASSLDVGYRSTDTQYF

d_call: NA
v_call: TRBV7-9
j_call: TRBJ1-4
clone_size: NA
cdr3_nt: TGTGCCAGCCGAGGGGGAGGACGGGAAAAACTGTTTTTT
cdr3_aa: CASRGGGREKLFF

d_call: NA
v_call: TRBV6-5
j_call: TRBJ2-5
clone_size: NA
cdr3_nt: TGTGCCAGCAGTTACTCGATAAGCACCCAGGAGACCCAGTACTTC
cdr3_aa: CASSYSISTQETQYF

d_call: NA
v_call: TRBV30
j_call: TRBJ1-6
clone_size: NA
cdr3_nt: TGTGCCTGGACCTACCTTGGATGGTATAATTCACCCCTCCACTTT
cdr3_aa: CAWTYLGWYNSPLHF

d_call: NA
v_call: TRBV15
j_call: TRBJ2-2
clone_size: NA
cdr3_nt: TGTGCCACCAGCAGAGCCGGGGAGCTGTTTTTT
cdr3_aa: CATSRAGELFF

d_call: NA
v_call: TRBV30
j_call: TRBJ1-2
clone_size: NA
cdr3_nt: TGTGCCTGGAGTGTACTCGGTAGAATCTACACCTTC
cdr3_aa: CAWSVLGRIYTF

d_call: NA
v_call: TRBV7-9
j_call: TRBJ1-2
clone_size: NA
cdr3_nt: TGTGCCAGCAGCTTAGTTCCCCCCAACTATGGCTACACCTTC
cdr3_aa: CASSLVPPNYGYTF